A single T cell receptor beta chain is shown here with its context. Its antigen is unidentified. This CDR3 contains 15 residues. Germline lookup yields CDR1 SGDLS and CDR2 YYNGEE. The V gene end was trimmed by 4 bases and the J gene end by 3 bases; junction bases not matched to a gene: 7. These data originate in a study of cytomegalovirus exposure and HLA in healthy donors. Study outcomes and limitations: Most TCR sequences were uncommon, yet certain public TCRs appeared in many donors.

TCRdb keeps only in-frame clones here, not all; method: immunoSEQ multiplex PCR. Here the sample spans 70,000 to 75,000 clones, 85% to 95% being singletons. This chain links TRBV9 with TRBJ2-5, with TRBD1 identical over 9 bases. The clonotype comes from a man younger than 30 in good health and CMV-seropositive. Sequenced: PBMCs. CDR3 bases: TGTGCCAGCAGCATAGGGACAGGGTGGAAAGAGACCCAGTACTTC. Protein sequence: CASSIGTGWKETQYF. The whole variable domain, filled in from reference TRBV9 and TRBJ2-5, reads DSGVTQTPKHLITATGQRVTLRCSPRSGDLSVYWYQQSLDQGLQFLIQYYNGEERAKGNILERFSAQQFPDLHSELNLSSLELGDSALYFCASSIGTGWKETQYFGPGTRLLVL.